This T cell receptor beta chain was sequenced in a study of cytomegalovirus exposure and HLA in healthy donors. Whole-study results and caveats: Most of the CMV-associated TCR beta chains (in a later analysis) appeared to be HLA-restricted. Altogether, some 170 TCR beta chains were recorded as cytomegalovirus-associated.

Germline CDR1 SGHRS, CDR2 YFSETQ. The CDR3 loop spans 16 amino acids. The V end was cut by 3 bases, the J end by 1 base, with 16 bases between. To note about this clone: Antigen: not known.

PCR employed 60 Vbeta and 13 Jbeta primers. The authors' processing: A later analysis counted some 87 million unique TCR beta chains, 9.5 million to 12 million shared. Assay: immunoSEQ multiplex PCR; the TCRdb copy retains only in-frame clones and omits some. Clonal size and the V and J genes are those of that table, whereas D and trimming came from the DNA. The sample includes over 130,000 clones, 66% of them seen just once. This clonotype was sampled from a woman aged 60 to 75 in good health and CMV-seronegative. The specimen was PBMCs. V is TRBV5-1 and J is TRBJ2-5, with D maybe TRBD2 (6 bases). CDR3 sequence (DNA): TGCGCCAGCAGCTCGGGAGCGGCAGCGAGCCAAGAGACCCAGTACTTC. This translates into CASSSGAAASQETQYF.